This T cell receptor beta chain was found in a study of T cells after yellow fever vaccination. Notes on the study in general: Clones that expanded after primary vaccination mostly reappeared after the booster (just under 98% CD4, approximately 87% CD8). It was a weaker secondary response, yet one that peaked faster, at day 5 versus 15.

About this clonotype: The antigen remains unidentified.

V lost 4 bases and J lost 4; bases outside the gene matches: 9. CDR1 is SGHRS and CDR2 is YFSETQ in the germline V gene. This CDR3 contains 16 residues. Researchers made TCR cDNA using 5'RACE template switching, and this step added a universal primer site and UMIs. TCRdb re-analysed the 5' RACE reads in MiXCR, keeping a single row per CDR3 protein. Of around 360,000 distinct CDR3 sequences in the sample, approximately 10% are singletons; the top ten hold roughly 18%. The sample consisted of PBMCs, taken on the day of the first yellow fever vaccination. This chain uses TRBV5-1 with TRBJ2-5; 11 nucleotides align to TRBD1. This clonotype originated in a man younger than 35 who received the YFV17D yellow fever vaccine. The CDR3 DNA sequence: TGCGCCAGCAGCCCCCTGGGGACAGGGGGTGGAGAGACCCAGTACTTC. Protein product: CASSPLGTGGGETQYF.